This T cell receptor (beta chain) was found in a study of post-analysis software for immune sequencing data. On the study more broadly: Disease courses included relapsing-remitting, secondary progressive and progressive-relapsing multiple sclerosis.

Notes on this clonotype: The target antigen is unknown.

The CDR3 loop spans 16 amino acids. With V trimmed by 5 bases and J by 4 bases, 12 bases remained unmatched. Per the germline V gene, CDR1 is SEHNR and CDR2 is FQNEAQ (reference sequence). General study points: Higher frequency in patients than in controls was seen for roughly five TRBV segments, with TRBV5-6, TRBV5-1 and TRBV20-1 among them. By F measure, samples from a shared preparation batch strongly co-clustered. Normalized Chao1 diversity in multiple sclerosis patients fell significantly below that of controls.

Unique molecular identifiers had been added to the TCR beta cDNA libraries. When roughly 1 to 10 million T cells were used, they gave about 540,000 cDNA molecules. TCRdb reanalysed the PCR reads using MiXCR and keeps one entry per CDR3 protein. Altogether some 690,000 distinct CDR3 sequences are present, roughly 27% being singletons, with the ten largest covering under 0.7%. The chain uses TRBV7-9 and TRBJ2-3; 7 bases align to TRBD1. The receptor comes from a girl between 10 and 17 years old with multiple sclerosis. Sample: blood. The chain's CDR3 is CASSPKPGQISDTQYF. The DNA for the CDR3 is TGTGCCAGCAGCCCTAAACCGGGACAGATTTCAGATACGCAGTATTTT.